This T cell receptor beta chain is drawn from a study of T cell repertoires in cytomegalovirus infection (dated by TCRdb to about 2019). Describing the broader study: The peptide stimulations were aimed at well-studied HLA-B-restricted epitopes as well as recently identified HLA-C-restricted CMV epitopes, whose presentation resists viral immunomodulation. Because public TCR beta signatures pointed to carriage of CMV infection together with the matching HLA type, the HLA type of each donor mattered for the analysis. Broad study findings and their caveats: The ex vivo response was dominated by HLA-C-restricted CMV-specific TCR beta clonotypes, which also provided the single most frequent clonotype in two of eight donors. In both this cohort and an independent cohort of 352 donors, the cumulative frequency of public TCR beta family members distinguished carriers of CMV infection plus the relevant HLA type.

For sequencing, an Illumina HiSeq 1500 was employed. In TCRdb, the public reads were trimmed at Q25 with fastp and aligned with MiXCR, with productive beta chains retained. Identical CDR3 protein sequences are pooled into one entry, listed with their most common genes and DNA. The sample contains tens of thousands of distinct CDR3 sequences, roughly a quarter of them found a single time. About 50% of the sample is held by the ten biggest clonotypes. Per the germline V gene, SGHVS is the CDR1 and FQNEAQ is the CDR2. Its CDR3 holds 15 amino acids, cysteine through phenylalanine. The entry retains the CDR3 DNA only, 45 bases that are in frame from base 1. The germline V and J ends show losses of 5 bases and 5 bases respectively, and no gene match explains 9 bases of the junction. Reading the label with the study, this specimen's treatment or condition is: in vitro stimulation with specific CMV peptide epitopes to enrich CMV-specific T cells.

Concerning this clonotype: Its binding antigen is unknown. Base qualities are not recorded, but no much larger clone differs from it by a single base.

The specimen was CD8+ T cells from cultured PBMCs, collected from culture after CMV antigen stimulation. The sequence derives from a human donor in good health (CMV status not recorded). Some clones in this sample may be carry-over from other donors' samples. The chain employs TRBV7-8 and TRBJ1-5, and 7 junction bases match TRBD1. The nucleotides are TGTGCCAGCAGCCACCTGACAGGGTTCCATCAGCCCCAGCATTTT. This yields the protein CASSHLTGFHQPQHF.